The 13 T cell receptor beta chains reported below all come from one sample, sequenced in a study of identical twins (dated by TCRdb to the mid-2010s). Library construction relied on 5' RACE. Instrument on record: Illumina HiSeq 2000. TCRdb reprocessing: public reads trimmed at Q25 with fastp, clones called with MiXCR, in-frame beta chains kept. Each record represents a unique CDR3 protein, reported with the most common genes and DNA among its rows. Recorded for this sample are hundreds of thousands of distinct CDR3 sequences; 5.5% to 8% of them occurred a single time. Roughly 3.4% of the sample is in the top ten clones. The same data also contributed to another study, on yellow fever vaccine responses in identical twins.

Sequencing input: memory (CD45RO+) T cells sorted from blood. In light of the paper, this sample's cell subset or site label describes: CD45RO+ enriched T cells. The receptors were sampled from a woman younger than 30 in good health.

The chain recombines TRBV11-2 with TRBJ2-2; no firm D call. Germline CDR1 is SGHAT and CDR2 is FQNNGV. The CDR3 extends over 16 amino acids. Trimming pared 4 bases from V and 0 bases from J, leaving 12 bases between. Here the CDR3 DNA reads TGTGCCAGCAGCTCCCGGTCTGCGGCGAACACCGGGGAGCTGTTTTTT. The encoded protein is CASSSRSAANTGELFF.

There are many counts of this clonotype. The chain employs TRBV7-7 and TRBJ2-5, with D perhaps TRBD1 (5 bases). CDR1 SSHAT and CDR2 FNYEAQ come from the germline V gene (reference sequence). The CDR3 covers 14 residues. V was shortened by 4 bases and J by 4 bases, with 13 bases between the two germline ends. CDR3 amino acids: CASSSLGRGETQYF. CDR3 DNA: TGTGCCAGCAGCTCCCTGGGAAGGGGAGAGACCCAGTACTTC.

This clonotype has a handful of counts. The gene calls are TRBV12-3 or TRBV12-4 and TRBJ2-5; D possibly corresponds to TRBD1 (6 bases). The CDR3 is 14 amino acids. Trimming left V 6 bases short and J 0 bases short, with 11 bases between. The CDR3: CASRSDRNQETQYF. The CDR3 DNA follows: TGTGCCAGCAGATCTGACAGGAACCAAGAGACCCAGTACTTC.

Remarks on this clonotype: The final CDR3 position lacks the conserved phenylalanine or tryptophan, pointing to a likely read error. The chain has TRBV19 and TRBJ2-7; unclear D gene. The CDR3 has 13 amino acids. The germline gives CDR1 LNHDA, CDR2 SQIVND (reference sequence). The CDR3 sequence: CASSIGYSHEQYL. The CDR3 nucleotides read TGTGCCAGTAGTATAGGCTACTCCCACGAGCAGTACCTC.

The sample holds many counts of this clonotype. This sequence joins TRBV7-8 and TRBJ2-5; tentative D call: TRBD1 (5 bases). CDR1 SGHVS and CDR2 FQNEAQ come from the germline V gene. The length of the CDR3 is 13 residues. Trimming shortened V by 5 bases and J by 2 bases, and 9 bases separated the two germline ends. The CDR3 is CASSQDRQETQYF. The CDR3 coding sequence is TGTGCCAGCAGCCAAGACAGACAAGAGACCCAGTACTTC.

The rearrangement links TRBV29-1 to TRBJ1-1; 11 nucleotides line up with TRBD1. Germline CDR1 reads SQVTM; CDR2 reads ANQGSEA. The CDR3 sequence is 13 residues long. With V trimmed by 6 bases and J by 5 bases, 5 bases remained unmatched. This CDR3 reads CSVGTGGRTEAFF. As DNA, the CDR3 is TGCAGCGTAGGGACAGGGGGACGGACTGAAGCTTTCTTT.

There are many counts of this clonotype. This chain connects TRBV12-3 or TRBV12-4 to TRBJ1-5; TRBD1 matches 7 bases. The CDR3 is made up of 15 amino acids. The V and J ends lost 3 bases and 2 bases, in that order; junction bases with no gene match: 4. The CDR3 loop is CASSFSGQRNQPQHF. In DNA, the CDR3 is TGTGCCAGCAGTTTCTCGGGACAGCGCAATCAGCCCCAGCATTTT.

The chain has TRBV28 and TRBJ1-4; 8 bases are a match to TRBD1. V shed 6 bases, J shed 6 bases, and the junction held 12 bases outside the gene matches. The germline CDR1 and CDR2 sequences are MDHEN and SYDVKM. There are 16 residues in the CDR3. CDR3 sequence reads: CASSSRTDRVYEKLFF. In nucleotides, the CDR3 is TGTGCCAGCAGCTCTCGCACGGACAGGGTTTATGAAAAACTGTTTTTT.

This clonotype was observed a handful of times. CDR3 sequence: CASSQGTSFYEQFF. The DNA of the CDR3 is TGCGCCAGCAGCCAGGGGACTAGCTTCTATGAGCAGTTCTTC. The chain carries TRBV5-1 and TRBJ2-1; TRBD2 matches 9 bases. The CDR3 has 14 amino acids. The germline CDR1 and CDR2 sequences are SGHRS and YFSETQ. V shed 4 bases, J shed 8 bases, and the junction held 7 bases outside the gene matches. Full variable domain (outside the CDR3, taken from reference TRBV5-1 and TRBJ2-1): KAGVTQTPRYLIKTRGQQVTLSCSPISGHRSVSWYQQTPGQGLQFLFEYFSETQRNKGNFPGRFSGRQFSNSRSEMNVSTLELGDSALYLCASSQGTSFYEQFFGPGTRLTVL.

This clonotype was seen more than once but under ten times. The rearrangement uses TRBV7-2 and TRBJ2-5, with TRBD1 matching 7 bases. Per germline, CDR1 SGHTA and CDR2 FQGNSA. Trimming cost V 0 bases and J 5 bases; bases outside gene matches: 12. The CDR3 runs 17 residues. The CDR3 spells CASSLAGRGGSVETQYF. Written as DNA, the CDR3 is TGTGCCAGCAGCTTAGCGGGGAGAGGGGGCTCTGTTGAGACCCAGTACTTC.

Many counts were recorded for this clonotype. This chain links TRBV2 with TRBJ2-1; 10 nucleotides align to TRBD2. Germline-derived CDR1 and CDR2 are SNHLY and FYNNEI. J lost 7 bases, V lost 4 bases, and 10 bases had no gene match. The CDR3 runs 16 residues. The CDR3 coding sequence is TGTGCCAGCAGTGGAGAGGCTAGCGGGAGTTGGAATGAGCAGTTCTTC. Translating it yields CASSGEASGSWNEQFF. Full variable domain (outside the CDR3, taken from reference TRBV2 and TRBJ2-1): EPEVTQTPSHQVTQMGQEVILRCVPISNHLYFYWYRQILGQKVEFLVSFYNNEISEKSEIFDDQFSVERPDGSNFTLKIRSTKLEDSAMYFCASSGEASGSWNEQFFGPGTRLTVL.

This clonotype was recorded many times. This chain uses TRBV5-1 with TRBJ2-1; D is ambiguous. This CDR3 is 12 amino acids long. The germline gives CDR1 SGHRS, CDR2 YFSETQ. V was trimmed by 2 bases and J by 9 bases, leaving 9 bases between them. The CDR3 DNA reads TGCGCCAGCAGCTTCCCGAACTCTGAGCAGTTCTTC. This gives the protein CASSFPNSEQFF.

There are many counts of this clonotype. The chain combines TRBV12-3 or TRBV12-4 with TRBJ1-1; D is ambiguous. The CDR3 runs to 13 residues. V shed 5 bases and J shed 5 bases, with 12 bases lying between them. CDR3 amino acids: CASSRLWETEAFF. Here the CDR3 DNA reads TGTGCCAGCAGTCGGTTGTGGGAGACTGAAGCTTTCTTT.